This T cell receptor (beta chain) was sequenced for a study of T cells in Graves' hyperthyroidism and ophthalmopathy. The wider study: Peripheral blood sampling occurred at initial diagnosis, before any treatment.

The study's findings and limits: Ophthalmopathy stood apart from stable hyperthyroidism in a 13 V-J model.

This clonotype occurred many times. Antigen unknown. Active moderate-to-severe ophthalmopathy, Clinical Activity Score at least 3, NOSPECS at least 4, under 3 months' duration. Not enrolled were patients with uncontrolled infection, other autoimmune disease, pregnancy or lactation. The ends lost 6 bases at V and 0 bases at J; junction bases unmatched: 11. The CDR3 loop spans 17 amino acids. Germline-derived CDR1 and CDR2 are SNHLY and FYNNEI. Researchers amplified the TCR beta CDR3 regions from RNA transcripts. HTBI primers were the set used in a first-round RT-PCR of the TCR CDR3. A single record per CDR3 protein comes from TCRdb applying MiXCR to the multiplex PCR reads. This sample yields some 360,000 distinct CDR3 sequences, of which 15% to 20% are seen a single time; 15% to 17% belongs to the top ten.

The chain combines TRBV2 with TRBJ2-3; 8 nucleotides line up with TRBD1. This sequence originates from a middle-aged woman with Graves' ophthalmopathy. Sequenced sample: blood. CDR3 protein: CASRDPGQALSTDTQYF. Here the CDR3 DNA reads TGTGCCAGCAGAGACCCGGGACAGGCCCTTAGCACAGATACGCAGTATTTT.